Sequencing of this T cell receptor beta chain was carried out in a study of T-cell memory formation after mild COVID-19 (dated by TCRdb to the early 2020s). Study-wide context: Most TCR sequence clusters were specific to one of the two donors. Longitudinal TCRalpha and TCRbeta repertoire sequencing tracked T-cell clones expanding and contracting after mild COVID-19 in a couple of donors. Two young, previously healthy adult volunteers made up the cohort, one male and one female. What the authors observed across the whole study: Contracting CD4+ clones turned up mainly in the CM and EM memory subsets, whereas EMRA was where CD8+ clones were enriched. The study included only a couple of mild cases, and larger cohorts that include severe cases with pre-infection samples were judged to be necessary. The second-wave clones that peaked on day 37 were not confirmed to be SARS-CoV-2 specific. Clones contracting from day 15 to 85 had balanced CD4/CD8 phenotypes, while a second wave expanding from day 15 to 37 was biased towards CD4+. Some responding clones were found in pre-infection memory, which suggests that pre-existing cross-reactive memory T cells took part in the SARS-CoV-2 response.

PBMCs were isolated by Ficoll-Paque density gradient centrifugation. This clonotype was picked up many times. The antigen it recognizes is unknown. No base quality values were provided; no much bigger clone lies one nucleotide off. Sequencing took place on an Illumina NovaSeq 6000. TCRalpha and TCRbeta cDNA libraries were built by 5'RACE with constant-segment primers, adding sample barcodes and unique molecular identifiers. RNA was extracted from every sample with Trizol reagent. Libraries were amplified in two PCR steps, with a second sample barcode and Illumina TruSeq adapters added in the second step. The libraries were sequenced on an Illumina NovaSeq using 2 x 150 bp paired-end reads. The original methods were these. Reads were demultiplexed and collapsed into UMI-guided consensus sequences with migec v1.2.7. With mixcr v2.1.11, UMI consensuses were aligned to TRA and TRB V and J templates and assembled into clonotypes. Clonotypes were classified as expanded or contracted when called significant by both edgeR and NoisET, with noise models trained on biological replicates. For edgeR calls, the cutoffs were a false discovery rate-adjusted p below 0.01 and a log2 fold-change threshold of 1. As an exploratory analysis of dynamics, PCA with hierarchical clustering was applied to max-normalized trajectories of the 1000 most abundant clonotypes. The CD4 or CD8 phenotype of responding clones was assigned using the separately sequenced CD4+ and CD8+ repertoires. In-frame beta chains were kept once TCRdb had trimmed the public reads at Q25 with fastp and called clones with MiXCR. Duplicate CDR3 protein sequences are folded into a single record with the most common DNA and genes. Clone size and V and J calls follow TCRdb, not the original study. For this sample the table gives some 350,000 distinct CDR3 sequences, of which over 10% were detected only once. The top ten clones comprise 20% to 25% of the sample.

The TCR comes from a young man who had mild COVID-19 (a few samples of this study predate the infection). The sample titles of this study are shuffled in the database, so cell type and time point are left out; the donor was told from shared clones. Sequencing input: PBMCs or a T cell subset sorted from them (not recorded which).

The CDR3 region has the sequence CASSSRGGTGELFF. The nucleotide sequence reads TGTGCCAGCAGCTCACGAGGAGGCACCGGGGAGCTGTTTTTT. Recombination linked TRBV6-5 to TRBJ2-2, with TRBD2 perhaps the D gene, on 5 matching bases. Based on the germline V gene, the CDR1 and CDR2 sequences are MNHEY and SVGAGI. From the cysteine up to the phenylalanine, the CDR3 has a length of 14 residues. The sequence is cut down to CDR3 DNA, 42 bases in frame from base 1. Between the V and J ends, shortened by 6 bases and 4 bases respectively, the junction contains 12 bases.